These 28 T cell receptor beta chains originate from one sample sequenced in a study of blood T cell repertoires in COVID-19. Profiling relied on immunoSEQ multiplex PCR, and the TCRdb table lists in-frame clones only, not all of them. The table shows roughly 30,000 clones, with roughly 86% occurring only once. Sequencing was carried out using peripheral blood. The receptors originated from a man aged 60-69 years with COVID-19, enrolled during active disease.

This chain connects TRBV6-2 or TRBV6-3 to TRBJ2-2; a weak D match, TRBD2 (6 bases). The germline CDR1 and CDR2 sequences are MNHEY and SVGEGT. CDR3 length equals 15 residues. The V end lost 5 bases, the J end lost 6 bases, and 16 bases lay between the germline ends. Here the CDR3 DNA reads TGTGCCAGCAGTAGCCGGGTCTGGGGGGCCGGGGAGCTGTTTTTT. It encodes CASSSRVWGAGELFF.

The V and J genes are TRBV6-5 and TRBJ1-5, with TRBD1 matching 8 bases. CDR3 length: 13 residues. The junction had 5 bases not matched to a gene; V was cut back by 8 bases and J by 5 bases. Germline-derived CDR1 and CDR2 are MNHEY and SVGAGI. The CDR3 protein is CASYGQGDQPQHF. The CDR3 DNA sequence: TGTGCCAGCTACGGACAGGGTGATCAGCCCCAGCATTTT.

About this clone: Other nucleotide sequences in the sample specify the same CDR3. The V call is TRBV19, the J call TRBJ1-5, with 9 bases identical to TRBD1. This CDR3 comprises 13 residues. The J segment lost 6 bases and the V segment lost 8 bases, leaving 5 bases of the junction unmatched. CDR1 and CDR2 from the germline V gene are LNHDA and SQIVND (reference sequence). The chain's CDR3 is CASSDRGGQPQHF. The DNA for the CDR3 is TGTGCCAGTTCGGACAGGGGTGGTCAGCCCCAGCATTTT.

The chain couples TRBV6-6 to TRBJ2-7; 11 nucleotides align to TRBD2. Germline trimming cut 6 bases from V and 4 bases from J; bases unmatched to any gene: 11. This CDR3 is built from 16 residues. Germline CDR1 and CDR2: MNHNY and SVGAGI (reference sequence). CDR3 sequence reads: CASSPLASGRTYEQYF. The CDR3 nucleotides read TGTGCCAGCAGCCCCTTGGCTAGCGGGAGGACATACGAGCAGTACTTC.

The chain has TRBV2 and TRBJ2-5; 8 nucleotides agree with TRBD1. Germline V lookup: CDR1 SNHLY, CDR2 FYNNEI. There are 14 residues in the CDR3. V lost 5 bases to trimming and J lost 5 bases; unmatched junction nucleotides: 7. The chain's CDR3 is CASSPDRVRETQYF. CDR3 DNA: TGTGCCAGCAGTCCGGACAGGGTGAGGGAGACCCAGTACTTC. Drawing the rest from reference TRBV2 and TRBJ2-5, the complete variable domain is EPEVTQTPSHQVTQMGQEVILRCVPISNHLYFYWYRQILGQKVEFLVSFYNNEISEKSEIFDDQFSVERPDGSNFTLKIRSTKLEDSAMYFCASSPDRVRETQYFGPGTRLLVL.

The rearrangement uses TRBV18 and TRBJ1-1; 7 bases are shared with TRBD1. CDR1 KGHSH and CDR2 LQKENI come from the germline V gene. Losses at the gene ends were 5 bases for V and 1 base for J; bases not matched to a gene: 4. The CDR3 runs to 14 residues. The DNA of the CDR3 is TGTGCCAGCTCAGAGGACAGGTCGAACACTGAAGCTTTCTTT. Its translation is CASSEDRSNTEAFF.

The chain employs TRBV6-2 or TRBV6-3 and TRBJ2-5; D possibly corresponds to TRBD1 (5 bases). The CDR3 sequence is 15 residues long. Germline V gene lookup returns CDR1 MNHEY and CDR2 SVGEGT. V lost 2 bases, J lost 5 bases, and 15 bases lay in between. The CDR3 reads CASSYGQGDRETQYF. The CDR3 DNA follows: TGTGCCAGCAGTTACGGCCAAGGGGATCGGGAGACCCAGTACTTC.

The rearrangement uses TRBV1 and TRBJ2-1; the D segment call TRBD2 is taken from the table without a DNA check. TRBV1 is noted as a pseudogene. The CDR3 loop spans 13 amino acids. In nucleotides, the CDR3 is TGCACCAGCCAGCAGAGGAGGGGCAATGAGCAGTTCTTC. Translation gives CTSQQRRGNEQFF.

The J gene is TRBJ2-7, the V gene TRBV3-1 (or the pseudogene TRBV3-2); TRBD1 agrees at 10 bases. CDR1 LGHDT and CDR2 YNNKEL come from the germline V gene (reference sequence). J lost 0 bases, V lost 4 bases, and 6 bases had no gene match. There are 16 residues in the CDR3. In nucleotides, the CDR3 is TGTGCCAGCAGCCCCCGGCGGACAGGGGGCTCCTACGAGCAGTACTTC. Its translation is CASSPRRTGGSYEQYF.

In its sample, this clone was seen once. The chain has TRBV27 and TRBJ2-7, with TRBD2 matching 9 bases. Losses at the gene ends were 6 bases for V and 0 bases for J; bases not matched to a gene: 21. The CDR3 has 20 residues. Germline V lookup: CDR1 MNHEY, CDR2 SMNVEV (reference sequence). CDR3 DNA: TGTGCCAGCAGCAGCGCGACCGGACTAGCGAAAACCTTCAGCTCCTACGAGCAGTACTTC. Translation: CASSSATGLAKTFSSYEQYF.

CDR3 nucleotides: TGTGCCAGCAGTTTACGTCCTGCAGATACGCAGTATTTT. It specifies CASSLRPADTQYF. This chain links TRBV12-3 or TRBV12-4 with TRBJ2-3; unclear D gene. The CDR3 length is 13 residues. The ends were cut back, 2 bases at V and 4 bases at J, with 7 bases in the middle.

V usage is TRBV6-2 or TRBV6-3 and J usage is TRBJ1-5, with 7 bases aligning to TRBD1. The CDR3 loop spans 17 amino acids. CDR1 and CDR2 from the germline V gene are MNHEY and SVGEGT. Unmatched junction bases numbered 14, after V lost 5 bases and J lost 4 bases. The chain's CDR3 is CASSPPDRLQRNQPQHF. The CDR3 DNA sequence: TGTGCCAGCAGTCCACCGGACAGGCTTCAGCGAAATCAGCCCCAGCATTTT.

The chain has TRBV11-2 and TRBJ2-1, with TRBD2 matching over 8 bases. The V segment lost 5 bases and the J segment 3 bases; nucleotides outside the gene matches: 6. The germline CDR1 and CDR2 sequences are SGHAT and FQNNGV. The CDR3 sequence is 15 residues long. In DNA, the CDR3 is TGTGCCAGCAGCCCGAGCGGGAGCTACTACAATGAGCAGTTCTTC. Its translation is CASSPSGSYYNEQFF.

CDR3 sequence: CAWGRANTEAFF. The DNA for the CDR3 is TGTGCCTGGGGCAGGGCTAACACTGAAGCTTTCTTT. The chain links TRBV30 to TRBJ1-1, with a weak D call TRBD1 (5 bases). The germline V and J ends were trimmed by 5 bases and 2 bases, with 9 bases remaining between them. The CDR3 totals 12 residues. The germline V gene has CDR1 GTSNPN and CDR2 SVGIG (reference sequence).

J is TRBJ2-3 and V is TRBV19; 12 bases line up with TRBD2. V shed 7 bases and J 2 bases; nucleotides not matched to a gene: 4. This CDR3 is 15 amino acids long. The germline gives CDR1 LNHDA, CDR2 SQIVND (reference sequence). For the CDR3, the DNA is TGTGCCAGTACCCCTAGCGGGAGGGCCACAGATACGCAGTATTTT. It encodes CASTPSGRATDTQYF.

V gene TRBV25-1 combines with J gene TRBJ2-7, with 15 bases lining up with TRBD2. The CDR3 extends over 18 amino acids. Germline V gives CDR1 MGHDK, CDR2 SYGVNS. The V and J ends lost 2 bases and 3 bases, in that order; junction bases with no gene match: 8. As DNA, the CDR3 is TGTGCCAGCAGTGAAGGGGGACTAGCGGGAGGCCACTTCTACGAGCAGTACTTC. The encoded protein is CASSEGGLAGGHFYEQYF.

The genes are TRBV30 and TRBJ2-3, with D maybe TRBD1 (5 bases). This CDR3 is built from 13 residues. Germline lookup yields CDR1 GTSNPN and CDR2 SVGIG (reference sequence). Trimming left V 8 bases short and J 4 bases short, with 16 bases between. CDR3 nucleotides: TGTGCCACCCGCTGGGGCAAGCCAGATACGCAGTATTTT. Protein: CATRWGKPDTQYF.

The chain couples TRBV9 to TRBJ2-7; TRBD2 aligns across 10 bases. Trimming at V came to 4 bases and at J to 8 bases, leaving 15 bases not matched to a gene. The CDR3 has 16 residues. CDR1 and CDR2 (germline): SGDLS, YYNGEE. CDR3 sequence: CASSSKRTSGPTQQYF. The CDR3 bases are TGTGCCAGCAGCAGCAAGAGGACTAGCGGCCCTACACAGCAGTACTTC. The full variable domain, its missing parts supplied by reference TRBV9 and TRBJ2-7, is DSGVTQTPKHLITATGQRVTLRCSPRSGDLSVYWYQQSLDQGLQFLIQYYNGEERAKGNILERFSAQQFPDLHSELNLSSLELGDSALYFCASSSKRTSGPTQQYFGPGTRLTVT.

This chain connects TRBV3-1 (or the pseudogene TRBV3-2) to TRBJ1-1; D not resolved. The CDR3 totals 11 residues. Germline loops: CDR1 LGHDT, CDR2 YNNKEL (reference sequence). V lost 6 bases to trimming and J lost 8 bases, with 10 bases between them. CDR3 residues: CASSRGTEAFF. The CDR3 bases are TGTGCCAGCAGTCGAGGCACAGAAGCTTTCTTT.

This chain connects TRBV11-3 to TRBJ2-2; D is possibly TRBD2 (5 bases). V lost 2 bases and J lost 6, with 10 bases in between. The length of the CDR3 is 14 residues. Germline lookup yields CDR1 SGHNT and CDR2 YENEEA. The CDR3 region is CASSLSTSAGELFF. The CDR3 DNA is TGTGCCAGCAGCTTAAGCACTAGTGCCGGGGAGCTGTTTTTT.

V gene TRBV25-1 combines with J gene TRBJ2-1; D might be TRBD2 (6 bases). The CDR3 totals 18 residues. Germline CDR1 is MGHDK and CDR2 is SYGVNS. V shed 1 base and J shed 0 bases, with 16 bases lying between them. The CDR3 spells CASSESLLADGSYNEQFF. CDR3 nucleotide sequence: TGTGCCAGCAGTGAATCTCTCTTAGCGGACGGCTCCTACAATGAGCAGTTCTTC.

The chain carries TRBV14 and TRBJ2-7; TRBD1 aligns across 8 bases. CDR1 and CDR2 (germline): SGHDN, FVKESK. CDR3 length: 14 residues. Trimming removed 1 base from V and 7 bases from J; junction bases left unmatched: 6. The CDR3 is CASSQGYRGREQYF. Written as DNA, the CDR3 is TGTGCCAGCAGCCAAGGATACAGGGGGAGAGAGCAGTACTTC. Variable domain in full (rest from reference TRBV14 and TRBJ2-7): EAGVTQFPSHSVIEKGQTVTLRCDPISGHDNLYWYRRVMGKEIKFLLHFVKESKQDESGMPNNRFLAERTGGTYSTLKVQPAELEDSGVYFCASSQGYRGREQYFGPGTRLTVT.

The rearrangement uses TRBV19 and TRBJ1-5; D not resolved. CDR1 and CDR2 (germline): LNHDA, SQIVND (reference sequence). The CDR3 covers 15 residues. Trimming took off 4 bases at V and 7 bases at J, with 17 bases between the two ends. As DNA, the CDR3 is TGTGCCAGTAGTAAATCCCCAGACAATTTCCAGCCCCAGCATTTT. The encoded protein is CASSKSPDNFQPQHF.

This clone has just one count. The chain links TRBV14 to TRBJ2-7; D remains unclear. The CDR3 is 12 residues long. V shed 4 bases and J shed 1 base, with 5 bases lying between them. The germline V gene encodes CDR1 SGHDN and CDR2 FVKESK. DNA of the CDR3: TGTGCCAGCAGCCGGAGTTCCTACGAGCAGTACTTC. It translates to CASSRSSYEQYF.

The chain is built from TRBV19 and TRBJ2-1, with D tentatively TRBD1 (7 bases). The length of the CDR3 is 11 residues. Trimming stripped 6 bases from V and 14 bases from J, with 14 bases between. The germline V gene has CDR1 LNHDA and CDR2 SQIVND (reference sequence). CDR3 residues: CASREGAREFF. The CDR3 DNA reads as TGTGCCAGTAGGGAGGGGGCGCGGGAGTTCTTC.

V is TRBV4-1 and J is TRBJ1-1; no clear D gene. There are 13 residues in the CDR3. Trimming removed 0 bases at V and 14 bases at J, with 16 bases between. Per the germline V gene, CDR1 is MGHRA and CDR2 is YSYEKL. CDR3 in DNA: TGCGCCAGCAGCCAAGAAAGTGGAGCCCGTTGCTTCTTT. Translating it yields CASSQESGARCFF.

This clone was recorded a few times. CDR3 sequence: CATRAGGSNEQYF. CDR3 nucleotide sequence: TGTGCCACTAGGGCCGGGGGGTCGAACGAGCAGTACTTC. V and J are TRBV10-3 and TRBJ2-7; 7 bases agree with TRBD2. Germline values: CDR1 ENHRY, CDR2 SYGVKD. The CDR3 is 13 amino acids. V lost 10 bases to trimming and J lost 5 bases; unmatched junction nucleotides: 11.

The chain joins TRBV6-2 or TRBV6-3 to TRBJ2-5, with no clear D. This CDR3 has 13 residues. V was cut by 6 bases and J by 1 base, with 9 bases left in between. Germline CDR1 and CDR2: MNHEY and SVGEGT. The CDR3 region has the DNA TGTGCCAGCAGCCTCTGGAGCCAAGAGACCCAGTACTTC. Its translation is CASSLWSQETQYF.